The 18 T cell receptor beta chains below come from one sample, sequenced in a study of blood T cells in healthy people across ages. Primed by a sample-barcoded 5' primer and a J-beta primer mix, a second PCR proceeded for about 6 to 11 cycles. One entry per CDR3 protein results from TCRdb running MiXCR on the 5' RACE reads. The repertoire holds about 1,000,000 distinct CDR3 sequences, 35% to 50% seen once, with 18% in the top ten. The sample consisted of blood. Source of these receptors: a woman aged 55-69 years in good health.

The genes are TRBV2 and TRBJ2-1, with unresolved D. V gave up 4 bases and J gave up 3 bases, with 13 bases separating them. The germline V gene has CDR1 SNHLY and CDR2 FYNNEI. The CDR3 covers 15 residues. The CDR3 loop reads CASSVVTLLYNEQFF. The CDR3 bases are TGTGCCAGCAGTGTTGTTACCCTTCTCTACAATGAGCAGTTCTTC.

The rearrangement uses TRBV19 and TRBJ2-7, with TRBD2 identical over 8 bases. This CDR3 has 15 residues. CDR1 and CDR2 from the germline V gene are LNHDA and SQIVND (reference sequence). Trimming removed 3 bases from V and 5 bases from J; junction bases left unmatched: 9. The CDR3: CASSMLGLGLDEQYF. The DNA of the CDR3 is TGTGCCAGTAGTATGCTGGGACTAGGTCTAGACGAGCAGTACTTC.

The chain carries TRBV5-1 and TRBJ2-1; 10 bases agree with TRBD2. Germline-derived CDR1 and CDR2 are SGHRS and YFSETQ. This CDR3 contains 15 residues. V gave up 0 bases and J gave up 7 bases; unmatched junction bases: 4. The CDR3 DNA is TGCGCCAGCAGCTTGGAGGGACTAGCGAGGAATGAGCAGTTCTTC. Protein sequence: CASSLEGLARNEQFF.

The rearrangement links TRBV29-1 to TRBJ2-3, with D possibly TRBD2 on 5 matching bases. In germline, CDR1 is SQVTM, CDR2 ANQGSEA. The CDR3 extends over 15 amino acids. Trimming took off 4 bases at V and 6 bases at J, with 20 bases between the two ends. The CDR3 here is CSVVIKRRRFDTQYF. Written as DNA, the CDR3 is TGCAGCGTTGTAATCAAGCGGAGACGTTTTGATACGCAGTATTTT.

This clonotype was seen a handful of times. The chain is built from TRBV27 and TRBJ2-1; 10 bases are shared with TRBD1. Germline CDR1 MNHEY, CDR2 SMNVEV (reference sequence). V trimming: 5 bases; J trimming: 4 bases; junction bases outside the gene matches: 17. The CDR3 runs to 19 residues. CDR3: CASSPLIRTRDRGYNEQFF. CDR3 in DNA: TGTGCCAGCAGTCCACTGATAAGAACCCGGGACAGGGGTTACAATGAGCAGTTCTTC.

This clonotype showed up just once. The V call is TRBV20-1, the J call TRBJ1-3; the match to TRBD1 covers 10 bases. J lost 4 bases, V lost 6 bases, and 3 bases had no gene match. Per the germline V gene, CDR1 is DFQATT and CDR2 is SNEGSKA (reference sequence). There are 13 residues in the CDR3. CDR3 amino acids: CSALTGGGNTIYF. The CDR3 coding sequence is TGCAGTGCCCTGACAGGGGGCGGAAACACCATATATTTT.

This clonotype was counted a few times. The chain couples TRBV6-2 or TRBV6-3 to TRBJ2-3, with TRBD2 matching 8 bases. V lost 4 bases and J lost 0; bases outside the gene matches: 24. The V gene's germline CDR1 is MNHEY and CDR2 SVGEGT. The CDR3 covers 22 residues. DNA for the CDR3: TGTGCCAGCAGTTTCCCACTATTGAGCGGAGCGGGAGAGTTATCTAGCACAGATACGCAGTATTTT. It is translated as CASSFPLLSGAGELSSTDTQYF.

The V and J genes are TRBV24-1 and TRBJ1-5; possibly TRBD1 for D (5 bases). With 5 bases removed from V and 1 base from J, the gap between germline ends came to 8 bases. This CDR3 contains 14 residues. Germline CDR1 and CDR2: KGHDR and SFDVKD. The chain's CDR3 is CATSVGVSNQPQHF. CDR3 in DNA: TGTGCCACCAGTGTGGGGGTGAGCAATCAGCCCCAGCATTTT.

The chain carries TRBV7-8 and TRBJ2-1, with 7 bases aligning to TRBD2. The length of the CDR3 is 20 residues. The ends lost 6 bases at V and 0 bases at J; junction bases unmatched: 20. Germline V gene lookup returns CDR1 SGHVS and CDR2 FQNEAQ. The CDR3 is CASRPLKMRGLMSSYNEQFF. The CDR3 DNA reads TGTGCCAGCAGACCGCTGAAAATGAGGGGACTAATGAGCTCCTACAATGAGCAGTTCTTC.

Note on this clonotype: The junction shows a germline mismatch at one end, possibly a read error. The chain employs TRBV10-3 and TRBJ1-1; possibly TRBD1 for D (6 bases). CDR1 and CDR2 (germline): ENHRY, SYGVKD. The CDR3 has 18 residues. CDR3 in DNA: TGTGCCATTAGTGAGTCCAAACAGGGTGAGGGCCTAAACACTGAAGCTTTCTTT. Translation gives CAISESKQGEGLNTEAFF.

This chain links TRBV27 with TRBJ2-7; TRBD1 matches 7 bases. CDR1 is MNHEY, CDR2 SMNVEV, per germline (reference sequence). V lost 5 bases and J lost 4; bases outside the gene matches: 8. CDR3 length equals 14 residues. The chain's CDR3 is CASSLTGFGYEQYF. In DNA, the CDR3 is TGTGCCAGCAGTCTGACAGGGTTCGGGTACGAGCAGTACTTC.

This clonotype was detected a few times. CDR3 sequence reads: CASSKVWSEGSNQPQHF. CDR3 sequence (DNA): TGTGCCAGCAGCAAAGTCTGGTCTGAGGGGAGCAATCAGCCCCAGCATTTT. This chain connects TRBV21-1 to TRBJ1-5; the D segment call TRBD1 is taken from the table without a DNA check. TRBV21-1 is a pseudogene segment. The CDR3 has 17 residues.

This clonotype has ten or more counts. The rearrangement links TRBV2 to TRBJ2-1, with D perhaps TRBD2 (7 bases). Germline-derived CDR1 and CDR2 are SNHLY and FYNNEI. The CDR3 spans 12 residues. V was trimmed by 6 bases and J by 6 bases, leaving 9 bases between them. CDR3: CASRGGANEQFF. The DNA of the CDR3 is TGTGCCAGCAGGGGGGGGGCCAATGAGCAGTTCTTC. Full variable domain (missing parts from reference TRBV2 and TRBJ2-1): EPEVTQTPSHQVTQMGQEVILRCVPISNHLYFYWYRQILGQKVEFLVSFYNNEISEKSEIFDDQFSVERPDGSNFTLKIRSTKLEDSAMYFCASRGGANEQFFGPGTRLTVL.

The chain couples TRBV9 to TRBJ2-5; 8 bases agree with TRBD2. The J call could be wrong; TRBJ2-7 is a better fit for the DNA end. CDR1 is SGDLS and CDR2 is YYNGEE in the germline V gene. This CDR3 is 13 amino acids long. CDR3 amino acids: CASSAAGVGEQYF. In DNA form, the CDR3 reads TGTGCCAGCAGCGCAGCGGGAGTTGGCGAGCAGTACTTC.

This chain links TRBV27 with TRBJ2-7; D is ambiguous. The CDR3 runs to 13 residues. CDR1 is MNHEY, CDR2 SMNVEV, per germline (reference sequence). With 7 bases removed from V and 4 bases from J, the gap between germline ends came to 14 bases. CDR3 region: CASNDPRTYEQYF. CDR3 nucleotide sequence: TGTGCCAGCAACGACCCCCGCACGTACGAGCAGTACTTC.

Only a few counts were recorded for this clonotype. CDR3 nucleotides: TGTGCCAGCAGTGAAGCAATATGGCAGGGGCCGAGCTCCTACGAGCAGTACTTC. Amino acids: CASSEAIWQGPSSYEQYF. The chain uses TRBV6-1 and TRBJ2-7; D is possibly TRBD1 (6 bases). From germline, CDR1 is MNHNS and CDR2 SASEGT. The CDR3 length is 18 residues. The ends were cut back, 0 bases at V and 0 bases at J, with 18 bases in the middle.

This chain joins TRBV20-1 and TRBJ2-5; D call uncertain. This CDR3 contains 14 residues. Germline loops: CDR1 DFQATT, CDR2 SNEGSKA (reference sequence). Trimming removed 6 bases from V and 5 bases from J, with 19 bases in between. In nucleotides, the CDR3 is TGCAGTGCGAGTCTAGGAGTAAGGGCGGAGACCCAGTACTTC. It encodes CSASLGVRAETQYF.

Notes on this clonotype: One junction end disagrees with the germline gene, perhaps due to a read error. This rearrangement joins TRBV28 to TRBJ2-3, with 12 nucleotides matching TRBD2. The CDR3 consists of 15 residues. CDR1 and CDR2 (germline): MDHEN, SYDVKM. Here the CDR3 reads CASSASGRGTDAQYF. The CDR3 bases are TGTGCCAGCAGCGCTAGCGGGAGGGGCACAGATGCGCAGTATTTT.